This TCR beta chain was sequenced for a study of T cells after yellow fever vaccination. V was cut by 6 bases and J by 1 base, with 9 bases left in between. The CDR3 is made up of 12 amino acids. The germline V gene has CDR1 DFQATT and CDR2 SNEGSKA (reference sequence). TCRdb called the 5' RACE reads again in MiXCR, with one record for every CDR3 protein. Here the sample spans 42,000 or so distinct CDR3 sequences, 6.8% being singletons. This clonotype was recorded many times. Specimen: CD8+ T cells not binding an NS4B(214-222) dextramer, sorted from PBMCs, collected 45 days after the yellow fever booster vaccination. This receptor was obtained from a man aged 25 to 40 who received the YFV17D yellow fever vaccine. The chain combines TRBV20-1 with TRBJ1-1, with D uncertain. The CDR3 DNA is TGCAGTGCCCAGGAGGGGAACACTGAAGCTTTCTTT. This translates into CSAQEGNTEAFF.